The next 17 T cell receptor beta chains were all read from a single sample in a study of T cell changes during pregnancy in multiple sclerosis. Clones were sequenced by immunoSEQ multiplex PCR, and TCRdb holds only the in-frame ones, with some missing. The table has under 25,000 clones, roughly 87% seen once. Sequences were derived from CD8+ T cells from peripheral blood mononuclear cells, sampled after pregnancy. These receptors all come from a female donor with multiple sclerosis, enrolled in a pregnancy study.

The chain employs TRBV6-5 and TRBJ2-3, with 10 bases matching TRBD2. The CDR3 covers 16 residues. Germline V lookup: CDR1 MNHEY, CDR2 SVGAGI. V dropped 4 bases and J dropped 3; count of bases not matched to a gene: 7. CDR3 region: CASSSASGSLTDTQYF. The CDR3 nucleotides read TGTGCCAGCAGTTCCGCTAGCGGGAGTTTAACAGATACGCAGTATTTT.

CDR3 bases: TGTGCCAGCAGCTTGGTTGACAGGGGCTATAGCAATCAGCCCCAGCATTTT. As protein: CASSLVDRGYSNQPQHF. The J gene is TRBJ1-5, the V gene TRBV5-5, with 8 bases that match TRBD1. The CDR3 sequence is 17 residues long. The J segment lost 0 bases and the V segment lost 0 bases, leaving 5 bases of the junction unmatched. Per the germline V gene, CDR1 is SGHKS and CDR2 is YYEKEE (reference sequence).

The chain combines TRBV10-3 with TRBJ2-1, with TRBD2 matching 13 bases. The length of the CDR3 is 18 residues. Unmatched junction bases numbered 12, after V lost 7 bases and J lost 3 bases. CDR1 ENHRY and CDR2 SYGVKD come from the germline V gene. Here the CDR3 reads CAIKGVLAGGPVYNEQFF. The CDR3 region has the DNA TGTGCCATCAAAGGGGTACTAGCGGGAGGGCCGGTCTACAATGAGCAGTTCTTC.

The chain links TRBV11-3 to TRBJ2-7; 10 bases line up with TRBD2. The CDR3 extends over 15 amino acids. Germline assignment: CDR1 SGHNT and CDR2 YENEEA. V dropped 5 bases and J dropped 5; count of bases not matched to a gene: 9. CDR3 sequence reads: CASSREGTSANEQYF. The CDR3 coding sequence is TGTGCCAGCAGCCGGGAAGGGACTAGCGCCAACGAGCAGTACTTC.

In DNA, the CDR3 is TGTGCCAGCAGCTTAAATAGGGACAGGTCCCGCTACTACTATGGCTACACCTTC. Translation: CASSLNRDRSRYYYGYTF. The chain carries TRBV7-2 and TRBJ1-2; 8 nucleotides line up with TRBD1. CDR3 length equals 18 residues. J lost 3 bases, V lost 2 bases, and 14 bases had no gene match. In germline, CDR1 is SGHTA, CDR2 FQGNSA.

Turning to this clone: The germline gene is not matched at one end of the junction; a read error may be the cause. V usage is TRBV6-1 and J usage is TRBJ1-2; possibly TRBD1 for D (5 bases). Germline assignment: CDR1 MNHNS and CDR2 SASEGT. There are 15 residues in the CDR3. The CDR3 region is CASSEAAGSGFPVRF. CDR3 nucleotide sequence: TGTGCCAGCAGTGAAGCAGCAGGGTCGGGTTTTCCCGTCCGCTTC.

The rearrangement joins TRBV13 to TRBJ2-7; no definite D call. V lost 3 bases, J lost 0 bases, and 9 bases lay in between. Germline V gene lookup returns CDR1 PRHDT and CDR2 FYEKMQ (reference sequence). The CDR3 loop spans 14 amino acids. The CDR3 reads CASSFRVLSYEQYF. The DNA for the CDR3 is TGTGCCAGCAGCTTCCGGGTCCTCTCCTACGAGCAGTACTTC. Supplemented by reference TRBV13 and TRBJ2-7, the full variable domain reads AAGVIQSPRHLIKEKRETATLKCYPIPRHDTVYWYQQGPGQDPQFLISFYEKMQSDKGSIPDRFSAQQFSDYHSELNMSSLELGDSALYFCASSFRVLSYEQYFGPGTRLTVT.

J is TRBJ1-1 and V is TRBV2; perhaps TRBD1 as D (5 bases). Trimming stripped 7 bases from V and 5 bases from J, with 11 bases between. The length of the CDR3 is 12 residues. Germline CDR1 SNHLY, CDR2 FYNNEI. The CDR3, as DNA: TGTGCCAGCACCGTCGACAGTACTGAAGCTTTCTTT. Its protein product is CASTVDSTEAFF.

Turning to this clone: At one end, the junction sequence differs from germline, possibly due to a read error. V and J are TRBV7-7 and TRBJ2-1, with TRBD2 matching over 10 bases. Germline V CDR1 and CDR2: SSHAT, FNYEAQ (reference sequence). This CDR3 is built from 17 residues. The CDR3 loop reads CASSLAGSGGEANEQFF. The CDR3 DNA reads TGTGCTAGCAGCTTAGCGGGGAGCGGGGGGGAGGCCAATGAGCAGTTCTTC.

This clone is deemed medium-sized (0.01 to 0.1%). The chain couples TRBV6-1 to TRBJ2-7, with D unresolved. This CDR3 is 15 amino acids long. With 2 bases removed from V and 3 bases from J, the gap between germline ends came to 14 bases. The V gene's germline CDR1 is MNHNS and CDR2 SASEGT. The chain's CDR3 is CASSEWSRQDYEQYF. CDR3 bases: TGTGCCAGCAGTGAATGGTCCCGGCAGGACTACGAGCAGTACTTC.

Notes on this clone: With a much larger clone just one base away, this may be a read error. Other DNA sequences of this sample code for an identical CDR3. The chain recombines TRBV6-4 with TRBJ2-1; 13 nucleotides line up with TRBD2. Germline V gives CDR1 MRHNA, CDR2 SNTAGT. This CDR3 is built from 14 residues. V dropped 4 bases and J dropped 7; count of bases not matched to a gene: 1. In nucleotides, the CDR3 is TGTGCCAGCAGTGGACTAGCGGGAGGAAATGAGCAGTTCTTC. This codes for CASSGLAGGNEQFF.

This chain uses TRBV19 with TRBJ1-5; 9 nucleotides align to TRBD1. In germline, CDR1 is LNHDA, CDR2 SQIVND (reference sequence). This CDR3 has 17 residues. Trimming removed 5 bases from V and 7 bases from J; junction bases left unmatched: 15. CDR3 in DNA: TGTGCCAGTAGTGGACCCCATATACAGGGGGCTTTACAGCCCCAGCATTTT. This translates into CASSGPHIQGALQPQHF.

This chain links TRBV4-1 with TRBJ1-5; TRBD1 aligns across 10 bases. From germline, CDR1 is MGHRA and CDR2 YSYEKL. With V trimmed by 3 bases and J by 4 bases, 3 bases remained unmatched. CDR3 length: 15 residues. The CDR3 loop reads CASSHPGQGNQPQHF. The CDR3 coding sequence is TGCGCCAGCAGCCATCCGGGACAGGGGAATCAGCCCCAGCATTTT.

This chain connects TRBV28 to TRBJ2-3; maybe TRBD2 (6 bases). The germline V and J ends were trimmed by 7 bases and 8 bases, with 13 bases remaining between them. Germline CDR1 and CDR2: MDHEN and SYDVKM. The CDR3 spans 12 residues. As DNA, the CDR3 is TGTGCCAGCACCCCCCCGCGGGGTACGCAGTATTTT. It encodes CASTPPRGTQYF.

This chain joins TRBV6-5 and TRBJ1-1; TRBD1 matches 7 bases. CDR1 is MNHEY, CDR2 SVGAGI, per germline. The V and J ends lost 6 bases and 3 bases, in that order; junction bases with no gene match: 10. The CDR3 sequence is 15 residues long. The CDR3: CASRSPGTGDTEAFF. The DNA for the CDR3 is TGTGCCAGCAGAAGCCCCGGAACAGGGGACACTGAAGCTTTCTTT.

The V gene is TRBV13, the J gene TRBJ2-7; 8 bases line up with TRBD1. Germline trimming cut 0 bases from V and 2 bases from J; bases unmatched to any gene: 0. The CDR3 runs 14 residues. Germline-derived CDR1 and CDR2 are PRHDT and FYEKMQ (reference sequence). CDR3 region: CASSLGDRAYEQYF. The CDR3 DNA follows: TGTGCCAGCAGCTTAGGGGACAGGGCCTACGAGCAGTACTTC.

The J gene is TRBJ1-2, the V gene TRBV4-1; TRBD1 aligns across 9 bases. The CDR3 runs to 14 residues. Germline V gives CDR1 MGHRA, CDR2 YSYEKL. V was clipped by 1 base and J by 3 bases; unmatched bases: 0. CDR3 sequence reads: CASSQGTGDYGYTF. The CDR3 coding sequence is TGCGCCAGCAGCCAAGGGACAGGGGACTATGGCTACACCTTC.